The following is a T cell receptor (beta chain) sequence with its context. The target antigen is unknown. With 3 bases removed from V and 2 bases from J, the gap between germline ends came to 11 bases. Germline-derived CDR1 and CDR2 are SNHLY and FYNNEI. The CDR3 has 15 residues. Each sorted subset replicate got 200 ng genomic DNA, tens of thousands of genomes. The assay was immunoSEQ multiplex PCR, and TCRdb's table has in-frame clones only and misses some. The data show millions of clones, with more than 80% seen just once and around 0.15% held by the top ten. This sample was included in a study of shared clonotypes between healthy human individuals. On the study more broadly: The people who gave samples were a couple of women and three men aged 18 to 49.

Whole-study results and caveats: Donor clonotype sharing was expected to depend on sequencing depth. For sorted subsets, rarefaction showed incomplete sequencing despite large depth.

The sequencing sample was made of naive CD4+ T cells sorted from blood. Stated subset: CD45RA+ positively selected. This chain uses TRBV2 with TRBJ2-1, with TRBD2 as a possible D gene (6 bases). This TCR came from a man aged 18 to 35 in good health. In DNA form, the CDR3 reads TGTGCCAGCAGTGACGAGGGAGGCACCTACAATGAGCAGTTCTTC. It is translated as CASSDEGGTYNEQFF.